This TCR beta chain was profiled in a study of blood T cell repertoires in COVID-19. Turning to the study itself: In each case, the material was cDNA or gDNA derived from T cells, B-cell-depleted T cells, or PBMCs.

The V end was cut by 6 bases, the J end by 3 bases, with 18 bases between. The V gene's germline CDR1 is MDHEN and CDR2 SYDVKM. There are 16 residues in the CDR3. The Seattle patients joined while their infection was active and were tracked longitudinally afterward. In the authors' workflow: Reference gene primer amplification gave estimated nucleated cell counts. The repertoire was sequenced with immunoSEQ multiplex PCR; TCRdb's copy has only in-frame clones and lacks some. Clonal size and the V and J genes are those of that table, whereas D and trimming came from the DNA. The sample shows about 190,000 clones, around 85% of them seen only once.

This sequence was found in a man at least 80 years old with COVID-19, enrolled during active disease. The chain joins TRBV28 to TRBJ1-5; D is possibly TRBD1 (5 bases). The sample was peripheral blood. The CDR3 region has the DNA TGTGCCAGCAGATCTCGCGGGGCGCCGAACAATCAGCCCCAGCATTTT. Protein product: CASRSRGAPNNQPQHF.